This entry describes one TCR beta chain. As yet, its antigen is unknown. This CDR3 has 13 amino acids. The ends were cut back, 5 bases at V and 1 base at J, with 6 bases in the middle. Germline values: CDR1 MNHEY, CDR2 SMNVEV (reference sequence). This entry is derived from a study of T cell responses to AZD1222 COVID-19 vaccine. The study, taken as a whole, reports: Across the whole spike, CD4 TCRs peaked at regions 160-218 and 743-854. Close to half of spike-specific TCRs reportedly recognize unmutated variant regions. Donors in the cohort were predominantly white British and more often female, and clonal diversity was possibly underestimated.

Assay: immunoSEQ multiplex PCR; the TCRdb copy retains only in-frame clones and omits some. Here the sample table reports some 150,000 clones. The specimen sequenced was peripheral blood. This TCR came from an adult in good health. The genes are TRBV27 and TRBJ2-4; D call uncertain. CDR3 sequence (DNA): TGTGCCAGCAGTCCCCGGGCCAAAAACATTCAGTACTTC. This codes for CASSPRAKNIQYF.